This TCR beta chain was identified during a study of early T cells in non-severe SARS-CoV-2 infection. TCRdb called the 5' RACE reads again in MiXCR, with one record for every CDR3 protein. Of some 61,000 distinct CDR3 sequences detected, 10% appear once; the ten largest clones hold 4.5%. This clonotype has a count of ten or more. Trimming shortened V by 5 bases and J by 5 bases, and 13 bases separated the two germline ends. Germline V CDR1 and CDR2: SGHTA, FQGNSA. The CDR3 contains 14 residues. The chain has TRBV7-2 and TRBJ2-1; no clear D. The sequenced sample consisted of whole blood. The receptor's source is an adult who was a healthcare worker with PCR-confirmed SARS-CoV-2 infection or an uninfected control (not recorded which). CDR3: CASSPGRSHNEQFF. In DNA, the CDR3 is TGTGCCAGCAGCCCCGGACGGTCCCACAATGAGCAGTTCTTC.